This TCR beta chain was profiled in a study of beta chain features in type 1 diabetes (dated by TCRdb to the late 2010s). Context from the whole study: Mean age, gender distribution, total cell number and subset yield did not differ between patients and healthy donors. A total of some 100,000,000 sorted cells were examined across all samples, and a strong correlation was observed between cell number per subset and RNA yield. The study compared the TCRB repertoires of sorted circulating CD4+ T cell subsets in recently diagnosed type 1 diabetes patients with those in matched healthy donors. Naive and central memory subsets were obtained from all 30 or so donors, but regulatory and stem cell-like memory subsets were isolated from only 8 patients and 8 healthy donors. Broader findings and caveats from the paper: Type 1 diabetes patients showed a moderate but significant shortening of TCRB CDR3 length in all four CD4+ subsets. PCR may preferentially amplify shorter templates, but because patient and control samples were amplified and corrected together, any resulting skew would affect both groups equally. Only small numbers of individuals were included in the HLA sub-analyses, which left unresolved whether HLA type had any influence on TCRB rearrangement. Sequencing cDNA rather than genomic DNA could over-represent highly expressing activated cells, although activation and CD3 levels did not differ between groups. The naive, central memory and regulatory TCRB repertoires appeared to resemble one another more closely among patients than among healthy donors. Fewer insertions and more nucleotide deletions at VDJ recombination sites were observed in patients with type 1 diabetes, implying thymic rearrangement abnormalities.

The High Capacity cDNA Reverse Transcription Kit was used to reverse transcribe all of the isolated RNA, meaning that expressed TCRB transcripts were what got sequenced. Naive, central memory and regulatory T cell samples underwent deep immunoSEQ sequencing, averaging about 3.57 million total reads per sample. After sorted cells were lysed in RLT buffer, RNA was extracted with DNase-treated RNeasy Micro or Mini kits, with the choice depending on cell number. To prevent cross-contamination, each cell subset was processed individually, whereas patient and healthy donor samples were processed jointly. The immunoSEQ multiplex PCR was used to amplify TCRB sequences from cDNA, yielding 87-bp fragments that span the CDR3 region. Sequencing of the amplicons was performed on the Illumina HiSeq platform. The published analysis was carried out like this. PCR bias was corrected computationally using synthetic template baselines, and reads within Hamming distance 2 were collapsed, with unmergeable singletons discarded. Reads were aligned against IMGT so that V, D and J genes, CDR3 length and insertions or deletions at six rearrangement sites could be assigned. Within each subset, clonotype counts were normalized to sorted cell number, and only after that were true diversity and Gini coefficients computed with the tcR R package. Repertoire sharing was quantified using the overlap coefficient calculated on TCRB nucleotide sequences. As a proxy for the pre-selection repertoire, out-of-frame TCRB sequences from naive cells were analyzed. TCRdb provides this immuneACCESS table in a form limited to in-frame rearrangements. Some clones are lacking; in checked studies, under half of them reflect an unresolved V gene, and why the rest are absent is not known. The V and J calls and clone size come from that table; D and trimming were worked out from the DNA. This sample is represented by about 650,000 clones; roughly 12% of them were singletons. The ten largest make up over 0.1% of the sample.

The table lists this clone with a few counts. Which antigen it targets is not known. No quality values exist for individual bases; no much larger clone is one base distant. The CDR3 holds 14 amino acids from the cysteine to the phenylalanine. Only the CDR3 DNA stays, 42 bases, in frame from base 1. According to the germline V gene, CDR1 reads SQVTM and CDR2 reads ANQGSEA. The V and J ends are trimmed by 4 bases and 0 bases, leaving 13 bases between them. Each donor gave one peripheral blood draw, around 0.12 L on average, collected into heparinised tubes. A BD FACSAria II and a panel including CD45RO, CCR7, CD25, CD127, CD95 and CD27 were used to sort naive, central memory, regulatory and stem cell-like memory CD4+ T cells. A purity above 98% was achieved for all sorted populations. PBMCs were separated immediately by Lymphoprep density gradient centrifugation and were stained directly, without being cultured. Samples were stained and sorted in pairs, with one healthy donor and one patient per experiment, so that batch effects were minimized.

The receptor chain draws on TRBV29-1 and TRBJ2-7, with the D gene call left open. The source of this sequence is a man between 25 and 39 years old with type 1 diabetes. The sequencing input was naive CD4+ T cells from blood. The cell subset or site label, as the study defines it: true naive CD4+ T cells. Here the CDR3 is given as CSVAPDGTSYEQYF. Read as DNA, the sequence is TGCAGCGTTGCCCCGGACGGAACCTCCTACGAGCAGTACTTC.